This TCR beta chain came from a study of regulatory T cells in long-lasting Graves disease. Study-wide results and caveats: Persistent patients shared 2,500 to 3,000 public clonotypes among themselves. Newly diagnosed patients shared fewer, at under 1,000.

Time point: persistent/refractory GD, antithyroid drugs over 5 years with positive TRAb. Extracted PBMC RNA gave rise to the TCR library. Notes on this clonotype: Its antigen remains unidentified.

V dropped 0 bases and J dropped 0 bases, with 6 bases sitting between them. Germline CDR1 SGHNT, CDR2 YYREEE (reference sequence). This CDR3 is 15 amino acids long. Sequencing libraries for TCR beta were prepared with iRepertoire HTBI primers and Arm-PCR of CDR3 regions. MiXCR, run by TCRdb on the multiplex PCR reads, gives a single entry per CDR3 protein. Altogether under 500,000 distinct CDR3 sequences are present, less than 25% being singletons, with the ten largest covering about a fifth. The source was peripheral blood mononuclear cells (PBMCs), collected when the disease was refractory, from a patient treated with antithyroid drugs. The sequence was obtained from a female donor with Graves disease. The gene calls are TRBV5-4 and TRBJ2-2, with D tentatively TRBD2 (5 bases). The CDR3 region has the DNA TGTGCCAGCAGCTTGGAGAGGGCGAACACCGGGGAGCTGTTTTTT. It specifies CASSLERANTGELFF.